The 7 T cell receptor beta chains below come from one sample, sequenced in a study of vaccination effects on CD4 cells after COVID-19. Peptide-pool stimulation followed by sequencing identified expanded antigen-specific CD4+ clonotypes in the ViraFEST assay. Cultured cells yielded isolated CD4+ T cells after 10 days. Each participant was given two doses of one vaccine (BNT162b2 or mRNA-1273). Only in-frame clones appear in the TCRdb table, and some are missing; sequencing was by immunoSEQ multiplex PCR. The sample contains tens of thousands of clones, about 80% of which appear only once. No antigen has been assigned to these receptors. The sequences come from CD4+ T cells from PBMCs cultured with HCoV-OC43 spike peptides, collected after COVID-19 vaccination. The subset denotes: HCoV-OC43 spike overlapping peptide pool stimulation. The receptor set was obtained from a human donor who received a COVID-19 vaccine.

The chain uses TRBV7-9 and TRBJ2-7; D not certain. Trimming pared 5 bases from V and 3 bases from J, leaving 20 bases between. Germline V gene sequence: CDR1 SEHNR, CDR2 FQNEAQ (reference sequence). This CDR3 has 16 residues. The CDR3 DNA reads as TGTGCCAGCAGCGTTCCCCGGGCCGACCGGTACTACGAGCAGTACGTC. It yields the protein CASSVPRADRYYEQYV.

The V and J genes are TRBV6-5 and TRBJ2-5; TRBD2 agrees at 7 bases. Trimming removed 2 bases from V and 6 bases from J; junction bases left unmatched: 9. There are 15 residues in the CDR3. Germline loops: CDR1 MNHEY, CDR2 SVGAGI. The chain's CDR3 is CASSYGGGGVKTQYF. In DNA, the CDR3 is TGTGCCAGCAGTTACGGGGGGGGAGGGGTGAAGACCCAGTACTTC.

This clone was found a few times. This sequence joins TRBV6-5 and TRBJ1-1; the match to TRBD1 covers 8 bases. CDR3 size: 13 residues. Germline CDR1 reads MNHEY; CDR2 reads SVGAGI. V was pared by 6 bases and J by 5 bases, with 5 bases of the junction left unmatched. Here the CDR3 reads CASRTQGGTEAFF. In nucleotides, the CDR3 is TGTGCCAGCAGGACACAGGGGGGGACTGAAGCTTTCTTT.

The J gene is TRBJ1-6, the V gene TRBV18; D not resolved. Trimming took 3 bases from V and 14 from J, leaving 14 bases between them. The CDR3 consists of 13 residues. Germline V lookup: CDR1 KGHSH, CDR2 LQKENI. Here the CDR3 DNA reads TGTGCCAGCTCACCCCCCCCGGGTATGACCCTCCACTTT. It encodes CASSPPPGMTLHF.

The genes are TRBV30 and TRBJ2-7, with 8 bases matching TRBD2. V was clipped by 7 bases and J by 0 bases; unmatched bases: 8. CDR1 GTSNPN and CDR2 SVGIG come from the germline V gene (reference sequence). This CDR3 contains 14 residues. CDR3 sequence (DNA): TGTGCCTTTCGACGCGGGGGGTCCTCCTACGAGCAGTACGTC. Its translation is CAFRRGGSSYEQYV.

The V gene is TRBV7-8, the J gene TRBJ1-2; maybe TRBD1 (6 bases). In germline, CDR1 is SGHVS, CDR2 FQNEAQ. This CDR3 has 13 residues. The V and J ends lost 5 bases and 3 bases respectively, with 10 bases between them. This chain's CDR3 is CASSGGLHYGYTF. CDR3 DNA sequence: TGTGCCAGCAGCGGGGGCCTTCACTATGGCTACACCTTC.

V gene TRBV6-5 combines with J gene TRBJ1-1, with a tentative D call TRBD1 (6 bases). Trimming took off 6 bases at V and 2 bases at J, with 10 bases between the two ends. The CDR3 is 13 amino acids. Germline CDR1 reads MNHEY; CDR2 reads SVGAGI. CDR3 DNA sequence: TGTGCCAGCAGACGACAGGAAAACACTGAAGCTTTCTTT. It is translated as CASRRQENTEAFF.